This TCR beta chain was obtained from a study of long-term antiretroviral therapy in people with HIV. Germline loops: CDR1 SEHNR, CDR2 FQNEAQ (reference sequence). V lost 5 bases, J lost 5 bases, and 17 bases lay in between. CDR3 length: 15 amino acids. Samples were assayed with immunoSEQ v3.0 at survey level. Libraries were prepared by immunoSEQ multiplex PCR; TCRdb keeps only in-frame clonotypes and omits some of them. The sample lists about 22,000 clones; approximately 82% were seen once. The starting material was unsorted PBMCs, obtained 0.1 years before starting antiretroviral therapy. The clonotype originates from a man between 18 and 29 years old with HIV. The V call is TRBV7-9, the J call TRBJ2-3; D is unresolved. CDR3: CASSHPTQILDTQYF. In DNA, the CDR3 is TGTGCCAGCAGCCACCCCACCCAGATCTTAGATACGCAGTATTTT.